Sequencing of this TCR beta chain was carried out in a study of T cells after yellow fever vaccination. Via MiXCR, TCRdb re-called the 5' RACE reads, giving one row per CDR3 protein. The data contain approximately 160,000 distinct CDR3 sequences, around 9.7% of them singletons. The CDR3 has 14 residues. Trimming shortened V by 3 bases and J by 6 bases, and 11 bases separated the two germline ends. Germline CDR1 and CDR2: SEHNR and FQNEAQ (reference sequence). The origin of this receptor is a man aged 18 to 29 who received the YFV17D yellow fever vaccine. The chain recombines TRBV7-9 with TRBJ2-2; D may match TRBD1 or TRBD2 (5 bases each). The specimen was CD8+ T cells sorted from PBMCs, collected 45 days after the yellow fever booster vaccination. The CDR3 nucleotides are TGTGCCAGCAGCTTGGTGGGGGACGCCGGGGAGCTGTTTTTT. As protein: CASSLVGDAGELFF.